This TCR beta chain was recorded in a study of Tregs in tolerant kidney transplant recipients. Study conclusions and caveats: Biological reproducibility was not directly addressed in this study. Antigen-driven expansion was suggested because donor-specific Tregs expanded more than all Tregs in tolerant patients.

Unstimulated Tregs (CD4+CD25+CD127-) and CD4+CD25- non-Tregs were sorted from PBMCs. Comments on this clone: The antigen is undetermined. The same CDR3 arises from other DNA sequences in this sample as well.

Assay: immunoSEQ multiplex PCR; the TCRdb copy retains only in-frame clones and omits some. The sample has about 110,000 clones; roughly 90% are singletons. The CDR3 contains 14 residues. V was trimmed by 2 bases and J by 1 base, leaving 7 bases between them. Germline lookup yields CDR1 SEHNR and CDR2 FQNEAQ (reference sequence). The sequencing here drew on CD4+ T cells from blood, taken before the transplant. This TCR was sampled from a human donor who received a combined kidney and bone marrow transplant. The chain uses TRBV7-9 and TRBJ2-3, with D possibly TRBD2 on 6 matching bases. CDR3 region: CASSLTGGTDTQYF. In DNA form, the CDR3 reads TGTGCCAGCAGCTTAACGGGAGGCACAGATACGCAGTATTTT.